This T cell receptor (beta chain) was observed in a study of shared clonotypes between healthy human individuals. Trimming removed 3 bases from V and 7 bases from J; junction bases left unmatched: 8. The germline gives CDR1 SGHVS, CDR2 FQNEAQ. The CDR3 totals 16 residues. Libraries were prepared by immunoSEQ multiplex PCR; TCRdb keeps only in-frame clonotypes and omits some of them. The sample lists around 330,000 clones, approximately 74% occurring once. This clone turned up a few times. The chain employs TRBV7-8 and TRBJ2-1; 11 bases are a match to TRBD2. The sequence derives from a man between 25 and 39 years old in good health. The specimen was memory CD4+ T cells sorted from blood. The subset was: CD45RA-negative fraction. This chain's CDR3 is CASSFRVGLAGNEQFF. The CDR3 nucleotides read TGTGCCAGCAGCTTTAGAGTCGGACTAGCGGGTAATGAGCAGTTCTTC.